These 25 T cell receptor beta chains came from one sample sequenced in a study of blood T cell repertoires in COVID-19. Assay used: immunoSEQ multiplex PCR; TCRdb lists only in-frame clones, some missing. Here the sample spans 150,000 to 200,000 clones, 74% being singletons. Sequences were obtained from peripheral blood. The receptors originated from a woman of 80 years or more with acute or convalescent COVID-19.

The chain is built from TRBV19 and TRBJ1-5, with D perhaps matching TRBD1 (5 bases). This CDR3 comprises 14 residues. Germline-derived CDR1 and CDR2 are LNHDA and SQIVND (reference sequence). The ends were cut back, 9 bases at V and 1 base at J, with 13 bases in the middle. The CDR3 bases are TGTGCCAGCAATGGGGCTGTGAGCAATCAGCCCCAGCATTTT. Protein product: CASNGAVSNQPQHF. The complete variable domain, with remaining parts taken from reference TRBV19 and TRBJ1-5, reads DGGITQSPKYLFRKEGQNVTLSCEQNLNHDAMYWYRQDPGQGLRLIYYSQIVNDFQKGDIAEGYSVSREKKESFPLTVTSAQKNPTAFYLCASNGAVSNQPQHFGDGTRLSIL.

The rearrangement links TRBV28 to TRBJ2-7; D unclear. The CDR3 contains 12 residues. Trimming removed 2 bases at V and 3 bases at J, with 5 bases between. The germline V gene encodes CDR1 MDHEN and CDR2 SYDVKM. CDR3 sequence: CASSLSYYEQYF. The CDR3 nucleotides are TGTGCCAGCAGTTTAAGCTACTACGAGCAGTACTTC.

In DNA, the CDR3 is TGCGCCAGCAGCCCAATCGGGACTCCCAATCAGCCCCAGCATTTT. Amino acids: CASSPIGTPNQPQHF. The V and J genes are TRBV4-1 and TRBJ1-5; D may be TRBD1 (5 bases). The CDR3 runs to 15 residues. Trimming stripped 4 bases from V and 3 bases from J, with 13 bases between. Germline CDR1 and CDR2: MGHRA and YSYEKL.

The chain couples TRBV10-1 to TRBJ2-4; TRBD1 aligns across 8 bases. CDR3 length equals 13 residues. V dropped 6 bases and J dropped 6; count of bases not matched to a gene: 4. CDR1 and CDR2 from the germline V gene are WNHNN and SYGVQD (reference sequence). As DNA, the CDR3 is TGCGCCAGCAGGGAGGACAGGGTAAACATTCAGTACTTC. This gives the protein CASREDRVNIQYF.

The chain couples TRBV27 to TRBJ1-6; D may be TRBD1 (6 bases). Trimming left V 2 bases short and J 3 bases short, with 11 bases between. The germline gives CDR1 MNHEY, CDR2 SMNVEV (reference sequence). The CDR3 runs to 16 residues. The CDR3 DNA sequence: TGTGCCAGCAGTTTAGGTAGGGGGTTCTATAATTCACCCCTCCACTTT. Translated, it gives CASSLGRGFYNSPLHF.

This clone has at least ten counts. The V and J genes are TRBV29-1 and TRBJ1-4; unclear D gene. CDR3 size: 11 residues. Deletions cut 0 bases from V and 8 bases from J, with 4 bases between. In germline, CDR1 is SQVTM, CDR2 ANQGSEA. The CDR3 DNA reads TGCAGCGTTGAAGACTCGGAAAAACTGTTTTTT. Translation: CSVEDSEKLFF.

CDR3 amino acids: CASSPLDRIEVRTGELFF. The CDR3 DNA reads as TGTGCCAGTAGCCCCCTGGACAGGATCGAAGTACGGACCGGGGAGCTGTTTTTT. The J gene is TRBJ2-2, the V gene TRBV19; TRBD1 matches 7 bases. After removal of 6 bases from V and 5 bases from J, the junction contained 18 bases not matched to a gene. Germline V CDR1 and CDR2: LNHDA, SQIVND (reference sequence). The CDR3 is made up of 18 amino acids. The full variable domain, its missing parts supplied by reference TRBV19 and TRBJ2-2, is DGGITQSPKYLFRKEGQNVTLSCEQNLNHDAMYWYRQDPGQGLRLIYYSQIVNDFQKGDIAEGYSVSREKKESFPLTVTSAQKNPTAFYLCASSPLDRIEVRTGELFFGEGSRLTVL.

The gene calls are TRBV10-3 and TRBJ1-1; 8 bases align to TRBD1. V lost 7 bases, J lost 6 bases, and 7 bases stayed unmatched. The CDR3 is 13 residues long. Germline V gene lookup returns CDR1 ENHRY and CDR2 SYGVKD. CDR3: CAIKGQGASEAFF. The CDR3 DNA sequence: TGTGCCATCAAAGGACAGGGTGCATCTGAAGCTTTCTTT.

The CDR3 loop is CASSSPETANQPQHF. CDR3 coding DNA: TGTGCCAGCAGTTCGCCCGAGACAGCTAATCAGCCCCAGCATTTT. The J gene is TRBJ1-5, the V gene TRBV28; D may be TRBD1 (5 bases). Germline loops: CDR1 MDHEN, CDR2 SYDVKM. V lost 4 bases and J lost 4, with 14 bases in between. This CDR3 has 15 residues.

The genes are TRBV19 and TRBJ1-3; TRBD1 is a possible D gene (6 bases). This CDR3 has 14 amino acids. Germline loops: CDR1 LNHDA, CDR2 SQIVND (reference sequence). V was clipped by 8 bases and J by 2 bases, with 13 bases between them. CDR3 sequence (DNA): TGTGCCAGTGGACTCAGGACAGCTGGAAACACCATATATTTT. It encodes CASGLRTAGNTIYF.

The table lists this clone with a few counts. The V gene is TRBV14, the J gene TRBJ1-4, with D hard to call. Per the germline V gene, CDR1 is SGHDN and CDR2 is FVKESK. The V end was cut by 4 bases, the J end by 4 bases, with 13 bases between. The CDR3 is 15 amino acids. The CDR3 DNA reads as TGTGCCAGCAGCCCCCGCAGCAGCGGTAATGAAAAACTGTTTTTT. This sequence encodes CASSPRSSGNEKLFF. The variable domain in full, with the rest retrieved from reference TRBV14 and TRBJ1-4, is EAGVTQFPSHSVIEKGQTVTLRCDPISGHDNLYWYRRVMGKEIKFLLHFVKESKQDESGMPNNRFLAERTGGTYSTLKVQPAELEDSGVYFCASSPRSSGNEKLFFGSGTQLSVL.

This chain links TRBV5-5 with TRBJ1-3; D is undetermined. The V end was cut by 0 bases, the J end by 0 bases, with 4 bases between. This CDR3 region has 14 residues. CDR1 is SGHKS, CDR2 YYEKEE, per germline (reference sequence). This CDR3 is CASSLGSSGNTIYF. The CDR3 nucleotides are TGTGCCAGCAGCTTGGGCAGCTCTGGAAACACCATATATTTT.

The chain joins TRBV10-1 to TRBJ1-5, with D perhaps TRBD1 (5 bases). Per germline, CDR1 WNHNN and CDR2 SYGVQD (reference sequence). Trimming left V 5 bases short and J 3 bases short, with 11 bases between. The CDR3 covers 14 residues. CDR3 sequence reads: CASSKDRHNQPQHF. The CDR3 region has the DNA TGCGCCAGCAGTAAAGACAGACACAATCAGCCCCAGCATTTT.

This chain joins TRBV5-1 and TRBJ1-4, with a possible D match to TRBD1 (6 bases). CDR3 length equals 14 residues. CDR1 is SGHRS, CDR2 YFSETQ, per germline. Trimming removed 3 bases at V and 5 bases at J, with 11 bases between. CDR3 DNA sequence: TGCGCCAGCAGCTCCGGGCAGGGGAATGAAAAACTGTTTTTT. Protein: CASSSGQGNEKLFF.

J is TRBJ2-7 and V is TRBV18, with TRBD1 identical over 7 bases. There are 16 residues in the CDR3. J gave up 3 bases and V 0 bases, and 8 bases lay outside the gene matches. Looked up from germline, CDR1 is KGHSH and CDR2 is LQKENI. CDR3 sequence: CASSPPAGGTYYEQYF. DNA of the CDR3: TGTGCCAGCTCACCACCGGCAGGGGGAACATACTACGAGCAGTACTTC.

The CDR3 sequence: CASSSENSYEQYF. In DNA form, the CDR3 reads TGTGCCAGCAGTTCGGAGAATAGCTACGAGCAGTACTTC. The gene calls are TRBV27 and TRBJ2-7; D is uncertain. Trimming took off 4 bases at V and 3 bases at J, with 10 bases between the two ends. Germline CDR1 and CDR2: MNHEY and SMNVEV (reference sequence). This CDR3 comprises 13 residues.

The chain has TRBV6-2 or TRBV6-3 and TRBJ1-1, with 7 bases aligning to TRBD1. The trim removed 5 bases at V and 9 bases at J, leaving 15 bases unmatched. Germline-derived CDR1 and CDR2 are MNHEY and SVGEGT. The CDR3 contains 15 residues. The CDR3 sequence: CASSGLLTGLFKAFF. In DNA, the CDR3 is TGTGCCAGCAGTGGTCTCTTGACAGGGTTGTTTAAAGCTTTCTTT.

J is TRBJ1-3 and V is TRBV5-1; TRBD1 might be the D (6 bases). Trimming pared 3 bases from V and 0 bases from J, leaving 16 bases between. This CDR3 region has 17 residues. Germline lookup yields CDR1 SGHRS and CDR2 YFSETQ. The CDR3 DNA follows: TGCGCCAGCAGCTGGGGTGACAGGACCAACTCTGGAAACACCATATATTTT. Translating it yields CASSWGDRTNSGNTIYF. Based on the CDR3 plus reference TRBV5-1 and TRBJ1-3, the full variable domain is KAGVTQTPRYLIKTRGQQVTLSCSPISGHRSVSWYQQTPGQGLQFLFEYFSETQRNKGNFPGRFSGRQFSNSRSEMNVSTLELGDSALYLCASSWGDRTNSGNTIYFGEGSWLTVV.

V and J are TRBV5-8 and TRBJ2-3; 8 bases agree with TRBD2. V lost 4 bases and J lost 2; bases outside the gene matches: 9. Germline V gene data show CDR1 as SGHTS and CDR2 as YDEGEE. The CDR3 length is 16 residues. CDR3 region: CASSPGQTSDTDTQYF. CDR3 in DNA: TGTGCCAGCAGCCCAGGGCAGACTAGCGACACAGATACGCAGTATTTT.

This rearrangement joins TRBV18 to TRBJ2-7, with a tentative D call TRBD2 (6 bases). The CDR3 totals 14 residues. Germline V lookup: CDR1 KGHSH, CDR2 LQKENI. V was clipped by 3 bases and J by 2 bases, with 11 bases between them. CDR3 sequence (DNA): TGTGCCAGCTCACCCGGAGGGGCTACCTACGAGCAGTACTTC. Translated, it gives CASSPGGATYEQYF.

This chain joins TRBV10-3 and TRBJ1-1; no firm D call. Germline-derived CDR1 and CDR2 are ENHRY and SYGVKD. The ends were cut back, 2 bases at V and 4 bases at J, with 11 bases in the middle. CDR3 size: 14 residues. The CDR3 DNA is TGTGCCATCAGTGAGACATCACCTTTCACTGAAGCTTTCTTT. Its translation is CAISETSPFTEAFF.

In this sample, this clone turned up a few times. The J gene is TRBJ2-1, the V gene TRBV4-2; a possible D gene is TRBD2 (6 bases). Germline V lookup: CDR1 LGHNA, CDR2 YNFKEQ. The CDR3 is 16 residues long. Trimming cost V 1 base and J 5 bases, with 15 bases left between them. The CDR3 DNA follows: TGTGCCAGCAGCCAAGTCGAAGGACTACTCGACAATGAGCAGTTCTTC. Its protein is CASSQVEGLLDNEQFF.

The rearrangement links TRBV6-6 to TRBJ2-1, with no clear D. Germline lookup yields CDR1 MNHNY and CDR2 SVGAGI (reference sequence). V was pared by 11 bases and J by 3 bases, with 17 bases between. The CDR3 sequence is 14 residues long. The CDR3 here is CAVSSPRSYNEQFF. The CDR3 DNA is TGTGCCGTCTCCTCCCCACGTAGCTACAATGAGCAGTTCTTC.

This clone came up a few times. The V call is TRBV27, the J call TRBJ2-1, with 11 bases that match TRBD2. V dropped 3 bases and J dropped 6; count of bases not matched to a gene: 1. The CDR3 totals 14 residues. Looked up from germline, CDR1 is MNHEY and CDR2 is SMNVEV (reference sequence). The DNA of the CDR3 is TGTGCCAGCAGTTTCACTAGCGGGAGCAATGAGCAGTTCTTC. Translation gives CASSFTSGSNEQFF.

V gene TRBV28 combines with J gene TRBJ2-5; 9 bases align to TRBD1. The CDR3 has 19 residues. V was pared by 3 bases and J by 4 bases, with 18 bases of the junction left unmatched. Germline-derived CDR1 and CDR2 are MDHEN and SYDVKM. The CDR3 loop reads CASSFDGTGNSRSRETQYF. DNA of the CDR3: TGTGCCAGCAGTTTTGACGGGACAGGGAATTCACGGTCCAGAGAGACCCAGTACTTC.